Sequencing of this T cell receptor (beta chain) was carried out in a study of OX40 agonist ivuxolimab in advanced cancers. Background on the study: The patients received agonistic anti-OX40 (CD134) antibody ivuxolimab. There were three patients with partial responses, one having hepatocellular carcinoma and two cutaneous melanoma. Under the entry rules, prior anti-PD-1, anti-PD-L1 or anti-CTLA-4 therapy was allowed, and more than 35% had some.

Only in-frame clones appear in the TCRdb table, and some are missing; sequencing was by immunoSEQ multiplex PCR. The sample holds approximately 90,000 clones, about 89% seen once. Findings of the study overall: Compared with others, partial responders at 0.1-3.0 mg/kg displayed clonal expansion among the lowest.

In the case of this clone: Its target is not known.

Germline V gives CDR1 SEHNR, CDR2 FQNEAQ (reference sequence). This CDR3 is built from 13 residues. V lost 5 bases and J lost 5, with 12 bases in between. The input for sequencing was CD4+ or CD8+ T cells sorted from blood, taken in a trial of the OX40 agonist ivuxolimab. The clonotype was recovered from an adult with an advanced solid tumor such as melanoma, head and neck, liver or kidney cancer. The chain employs TRBV7-9 and TRBJ1-1; D perhaps matches TRBD1 (5 bases). This CDR3 is CASSIAGGTEAFF. The CDR3 nucleotides are TGTGCCAGCAGCATCGCTGGGGGAACTGAAGCTTTCTTT.